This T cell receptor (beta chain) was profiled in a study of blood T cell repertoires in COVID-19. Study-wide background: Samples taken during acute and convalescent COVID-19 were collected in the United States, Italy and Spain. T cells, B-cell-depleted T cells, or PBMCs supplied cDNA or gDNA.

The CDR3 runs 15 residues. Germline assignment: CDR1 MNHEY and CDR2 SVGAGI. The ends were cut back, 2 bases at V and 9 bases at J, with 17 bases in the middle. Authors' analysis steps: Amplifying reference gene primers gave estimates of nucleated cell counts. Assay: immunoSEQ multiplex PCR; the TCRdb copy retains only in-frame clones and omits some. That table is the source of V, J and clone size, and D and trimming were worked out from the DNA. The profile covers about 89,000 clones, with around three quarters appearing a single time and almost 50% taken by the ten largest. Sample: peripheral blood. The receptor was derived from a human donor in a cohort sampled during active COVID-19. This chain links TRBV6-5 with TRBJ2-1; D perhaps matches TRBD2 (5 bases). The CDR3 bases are TGTGCCAGCAGTTACAGACTACTCCCAGTCCCTGAGCAGTTCTTC. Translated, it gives CASSYRLLPVPEQFF.